This T cell receptor (beta chain) appears in the sequencing data of a study of OX40 agonist ivuxolimab in advanced cancers. General study findings and limits: In general, CD8+ T cells held more expanded clones than CD4+ did, on average.

At cycle 4 day 1, cycle 7 day 1, and baseline, blood was sampled. A word on this clone: Its antigen is unidentified.

Trimming removed 7 bases at V and 0 bases at J, with 13 bases between. Looked up from germline, CDR1 is MNHNS and CDR2 is SASEGT. The CDR3 is 15 amino acids. Clones were read by immunoSEQ multiplex PCR, and TCRdb kept only the in-frame ones, dropping some. The sample carries more than 20,000 clones, around nine tenths recorded once. The specimen comprised CD4+ or CD8+ T cells sorted from blood, sampled in a trial of the OX40 agonist ivuxolimab. The chain uses TRBV6-1 and TRBJ1-5; D perhaps matches TRBD1 (5 bases). The receptor was derived from an adult with an advanced solid tumor such as melanoma, head and neck, liver or kidney cancer. The chain's CDR3 is CASKIQADSNQPQHF. The CDR3, as DNA: TGTGCCAGCAAAATACAGGCGGATAGCAATCAGCCCCAGCATTTT.